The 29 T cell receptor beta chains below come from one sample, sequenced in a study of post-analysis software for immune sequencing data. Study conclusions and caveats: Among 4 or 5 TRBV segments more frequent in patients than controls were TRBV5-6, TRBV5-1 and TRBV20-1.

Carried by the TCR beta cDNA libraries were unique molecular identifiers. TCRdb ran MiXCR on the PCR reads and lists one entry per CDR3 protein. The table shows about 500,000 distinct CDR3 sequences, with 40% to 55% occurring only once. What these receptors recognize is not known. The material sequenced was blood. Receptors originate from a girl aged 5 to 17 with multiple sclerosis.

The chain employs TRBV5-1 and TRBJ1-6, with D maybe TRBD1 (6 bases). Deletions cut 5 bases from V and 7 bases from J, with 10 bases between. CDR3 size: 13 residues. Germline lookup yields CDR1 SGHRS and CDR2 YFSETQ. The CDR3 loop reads CASRQGDNSPLHF. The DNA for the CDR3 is TGCGCCAGCAGACAGGGCGACAATTCACCCCTCCACTTT.

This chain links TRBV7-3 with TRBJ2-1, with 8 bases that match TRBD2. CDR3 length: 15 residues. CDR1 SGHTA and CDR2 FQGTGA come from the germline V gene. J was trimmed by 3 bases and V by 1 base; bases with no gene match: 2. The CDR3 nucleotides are TGTGCCAGCAGCTTAATACTAGCGGTCTACAATGAGCAGTTCTTC. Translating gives CASSLILAVYNEQFF.

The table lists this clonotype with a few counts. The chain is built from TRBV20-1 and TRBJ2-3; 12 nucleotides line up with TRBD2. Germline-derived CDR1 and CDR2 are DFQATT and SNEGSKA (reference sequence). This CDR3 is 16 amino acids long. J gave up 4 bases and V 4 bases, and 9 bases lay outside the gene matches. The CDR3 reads CSANARLAGASDTQYF. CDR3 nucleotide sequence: TGCAGTGCTAACGCCAGACTAGCGGGAGCTTCAGATACGCAGTATTTT.

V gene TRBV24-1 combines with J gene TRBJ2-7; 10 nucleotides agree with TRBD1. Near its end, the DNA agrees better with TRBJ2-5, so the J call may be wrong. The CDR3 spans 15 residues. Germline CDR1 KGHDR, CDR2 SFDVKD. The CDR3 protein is CATSEKGQGKQTQYF. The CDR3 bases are TGTGCCACCAGTGAGAAGGGACAGGGGAAACAGACCCAGTACTTC.

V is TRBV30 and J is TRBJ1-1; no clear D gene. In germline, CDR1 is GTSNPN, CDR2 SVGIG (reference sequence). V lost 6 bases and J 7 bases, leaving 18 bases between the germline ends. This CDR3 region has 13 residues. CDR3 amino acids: CACPKTDLGEAFF. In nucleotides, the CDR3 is TGTGCCTGCCCCAAGACGGACCTAGGTGAAGCTTTCTTT.

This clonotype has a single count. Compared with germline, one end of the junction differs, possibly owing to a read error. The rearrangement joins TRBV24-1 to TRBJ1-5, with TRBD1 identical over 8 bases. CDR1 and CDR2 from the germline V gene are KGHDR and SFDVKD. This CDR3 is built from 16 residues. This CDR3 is CATSDRGQGGDQLQHF. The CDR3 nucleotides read TGTGCCACCAGTGATCGAGGACAGGGTGGGGATCAGCTCCAGCATTTT.

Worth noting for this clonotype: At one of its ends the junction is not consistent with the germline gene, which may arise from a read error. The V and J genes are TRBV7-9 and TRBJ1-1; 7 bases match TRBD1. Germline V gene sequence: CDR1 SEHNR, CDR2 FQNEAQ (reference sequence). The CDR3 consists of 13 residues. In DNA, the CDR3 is TGTTCCAGCAGCCCAGGGGGGGGAACTGAAGCTTTCTTT. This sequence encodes CSSSPGGGTEAFF.

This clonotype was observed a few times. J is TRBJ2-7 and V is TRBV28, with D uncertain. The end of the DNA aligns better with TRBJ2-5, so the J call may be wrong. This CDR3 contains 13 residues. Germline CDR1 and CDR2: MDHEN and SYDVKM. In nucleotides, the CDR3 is TGTGCCAGCAGTCCTCACCCAGAAGAGACCCAGTACTTC. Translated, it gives CASSPHPEETQYF.

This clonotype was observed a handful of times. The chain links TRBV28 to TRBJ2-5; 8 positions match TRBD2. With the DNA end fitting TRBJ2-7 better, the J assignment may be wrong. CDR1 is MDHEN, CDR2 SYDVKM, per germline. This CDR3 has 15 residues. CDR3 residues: CASTAVASGFYEQYF. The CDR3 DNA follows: TGTGCCAGCACCGCCGTGGCTAGCGGGTTTTACGAGCAGTACTTC.

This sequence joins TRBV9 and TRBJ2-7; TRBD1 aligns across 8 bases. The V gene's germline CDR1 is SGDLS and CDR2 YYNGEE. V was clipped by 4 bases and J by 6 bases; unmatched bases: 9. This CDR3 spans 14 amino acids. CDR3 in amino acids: CASSPTTGEGEQYF. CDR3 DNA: TGTGCCAGCAGCCCGACGACAGGGGAAGGCGAGCAGTACTTC.

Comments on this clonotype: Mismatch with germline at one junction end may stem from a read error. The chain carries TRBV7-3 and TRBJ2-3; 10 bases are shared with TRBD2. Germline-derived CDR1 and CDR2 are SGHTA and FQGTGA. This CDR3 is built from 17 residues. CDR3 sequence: CTSSLSLPSGRADTQYF. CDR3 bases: TGTACCAGCAGCTTAAGTCTCCCTAGCGGGAGAGCAGATACGCAGTATTTT.

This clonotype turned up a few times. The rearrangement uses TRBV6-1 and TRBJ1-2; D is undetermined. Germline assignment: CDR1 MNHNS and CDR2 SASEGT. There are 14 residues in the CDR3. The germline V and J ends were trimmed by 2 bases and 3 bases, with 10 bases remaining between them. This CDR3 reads CASSEIGVYYGYTF. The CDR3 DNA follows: TGTGCCAGCAGTGAAATAGGAGTTTACTATGGCTACACCTTC.

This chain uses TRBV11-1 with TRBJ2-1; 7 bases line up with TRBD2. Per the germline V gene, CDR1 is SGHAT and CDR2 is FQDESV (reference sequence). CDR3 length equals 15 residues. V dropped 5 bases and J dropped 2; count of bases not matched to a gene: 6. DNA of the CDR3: TGTGCCAGCAGCCGTCTAGCGGTTCCCTACAATGAGCAGTTCTTC. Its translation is CASSRLAVPYNEQFF.

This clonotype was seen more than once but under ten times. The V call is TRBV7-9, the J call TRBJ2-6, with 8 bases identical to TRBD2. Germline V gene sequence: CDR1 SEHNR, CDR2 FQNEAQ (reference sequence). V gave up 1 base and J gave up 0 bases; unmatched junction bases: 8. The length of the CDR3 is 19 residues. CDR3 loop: CASSLVAGGPPSGANVLTF. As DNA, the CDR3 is TGTGCCAGCAGCTTAGTCGCGGGAGGACCCCCCTCTGGGGCCAACGTCCTGACTTTC.

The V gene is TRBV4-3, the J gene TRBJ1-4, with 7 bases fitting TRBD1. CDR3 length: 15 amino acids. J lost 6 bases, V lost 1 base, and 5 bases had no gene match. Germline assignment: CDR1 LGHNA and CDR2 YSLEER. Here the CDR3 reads CASSQVTGRYEKLFF. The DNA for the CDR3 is TGCGCCAGCAGCCAAGTGACAGGGAGATATGAAAAACTGTTTTTT.

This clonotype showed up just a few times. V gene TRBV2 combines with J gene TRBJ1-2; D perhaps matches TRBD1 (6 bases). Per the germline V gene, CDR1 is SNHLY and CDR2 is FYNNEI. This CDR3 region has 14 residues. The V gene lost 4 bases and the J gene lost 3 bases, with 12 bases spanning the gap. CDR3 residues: CASSASTGDYGYTF. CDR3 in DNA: TGTGCCAGCAGTGCGTCGACAGGTGACTATGGCTACACCTTC.

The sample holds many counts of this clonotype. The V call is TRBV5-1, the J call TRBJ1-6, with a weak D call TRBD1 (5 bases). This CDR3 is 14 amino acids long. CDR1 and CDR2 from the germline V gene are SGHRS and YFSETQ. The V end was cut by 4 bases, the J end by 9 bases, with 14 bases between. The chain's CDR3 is CASSAGGGFSPLHF. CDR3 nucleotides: TGCGCCAGCAGCGCCGGCGGGGGTTTTTCACCCCTCCACTTT.

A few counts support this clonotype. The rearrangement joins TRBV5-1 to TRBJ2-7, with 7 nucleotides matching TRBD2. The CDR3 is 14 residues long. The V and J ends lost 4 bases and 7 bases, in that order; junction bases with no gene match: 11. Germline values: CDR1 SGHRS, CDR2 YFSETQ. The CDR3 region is CASSRGEGPNEQYF. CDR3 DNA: TGCGCCAGCAGCCGGGGGGAGGGGCCGAATGAGCAGTACTTC. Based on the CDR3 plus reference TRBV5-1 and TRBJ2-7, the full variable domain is KAGVTQTPRYLIKTRGQQVTLSCSPISGHRSVSWYQQTPGQGLQFLFEYFSETQRNKGNFPGRFSGRQFSNSRSEMNVSTLELGDSALYLCASSRGEGPNEQYFGPGTRLTVT.

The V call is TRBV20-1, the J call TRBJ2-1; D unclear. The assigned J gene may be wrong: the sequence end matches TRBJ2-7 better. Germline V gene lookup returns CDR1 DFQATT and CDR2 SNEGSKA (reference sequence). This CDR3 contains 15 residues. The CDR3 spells CSAPSGRYRFYEQYF. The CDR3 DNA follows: TGCAGTGCACCATCCGGCAGGTACCGATTCTACGAGCAGTACTTC.

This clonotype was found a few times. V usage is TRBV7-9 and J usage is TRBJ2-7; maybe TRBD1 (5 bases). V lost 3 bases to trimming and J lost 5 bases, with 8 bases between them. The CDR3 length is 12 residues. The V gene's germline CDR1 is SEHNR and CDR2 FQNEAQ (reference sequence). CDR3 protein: CASSFSRDEQYF. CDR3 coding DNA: TGTGCCAGCAGCTTCAGCAGGGACGAGCAGTACTTC.

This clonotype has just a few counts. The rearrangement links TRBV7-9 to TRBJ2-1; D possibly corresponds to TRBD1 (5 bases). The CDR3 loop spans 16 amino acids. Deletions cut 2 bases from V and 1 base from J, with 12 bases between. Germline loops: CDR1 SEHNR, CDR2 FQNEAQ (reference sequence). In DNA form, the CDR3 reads TGTGCCAGCAGCTTAAGGGGCGTGGGGTCCTACAATGAGCAGTTCTTC. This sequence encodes CASSLRGVGSYNEQFF.

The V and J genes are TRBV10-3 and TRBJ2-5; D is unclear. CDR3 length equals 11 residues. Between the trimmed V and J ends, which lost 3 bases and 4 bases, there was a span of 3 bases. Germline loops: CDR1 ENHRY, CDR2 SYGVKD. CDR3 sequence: CAISDLETQYF. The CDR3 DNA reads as TGTGCCATCAGTGATCTAGAGACCCAGTACTTC.

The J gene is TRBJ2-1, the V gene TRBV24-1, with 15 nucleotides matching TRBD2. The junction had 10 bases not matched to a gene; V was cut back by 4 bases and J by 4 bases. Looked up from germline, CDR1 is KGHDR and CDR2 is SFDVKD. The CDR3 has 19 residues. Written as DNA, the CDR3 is TGTGCCACCAGTGAATCCGGACTAGCGGGGGGGCCAGGGTACAATGAGCAGTTCTTC. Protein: CATSESGLAGGPGYNEQFF.

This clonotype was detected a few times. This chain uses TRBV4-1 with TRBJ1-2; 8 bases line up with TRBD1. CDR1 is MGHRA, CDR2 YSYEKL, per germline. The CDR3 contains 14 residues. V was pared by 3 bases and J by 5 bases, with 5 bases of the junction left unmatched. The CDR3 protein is CASSHRGQPYGYTF. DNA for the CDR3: TGCGCCAGCAGCCACAGGGGGCAGCCTTATGGCTACACCTTC.

The CDR3 DNA is TGTGCCAGCAGTGCCGGGAACCCCGAGACCCAGTACTTC. It is translated as CASSAGNPETQYF. The chain joins TRBV28 to TRBJ2-5, with a possible D match to TRBD2 (5 bases). Trimming cost V 5 bases and J 5 bases, with 12 bases left between them. Germline V gene lookup returns CDR1 MDHEN and CDR2 SYDVKM. The length of the CDR3 is 13 residues.

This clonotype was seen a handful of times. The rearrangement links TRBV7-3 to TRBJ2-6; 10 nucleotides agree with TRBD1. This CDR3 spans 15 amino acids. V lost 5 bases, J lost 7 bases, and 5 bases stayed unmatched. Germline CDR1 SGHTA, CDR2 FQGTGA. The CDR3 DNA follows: TGTGCCAGCAGCCCCCGACAGGGGGCAGCCAACGTCCTGACTTTC. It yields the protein CASSPRQGAANVLTF. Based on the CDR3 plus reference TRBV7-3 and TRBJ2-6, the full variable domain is GAGVSQTPSNKVTEKGKYVELRCDPISGHTALYWYRQSLGQGPEFLIYFQGTGAADDSGLPNDRFFAVRPEGSVSTLKIQRTERGDSAVYLCASSPRQGAANVLTFGAGSRLTVL.

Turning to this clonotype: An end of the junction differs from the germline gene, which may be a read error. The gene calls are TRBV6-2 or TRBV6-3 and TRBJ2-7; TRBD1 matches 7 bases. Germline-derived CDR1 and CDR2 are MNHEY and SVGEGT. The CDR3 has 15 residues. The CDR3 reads CASSPPRQGAYEQYF. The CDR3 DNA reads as TGTGCCAGCAGCCCCCCCCGACAGGGAGCCTACGAGCAATACTTC.

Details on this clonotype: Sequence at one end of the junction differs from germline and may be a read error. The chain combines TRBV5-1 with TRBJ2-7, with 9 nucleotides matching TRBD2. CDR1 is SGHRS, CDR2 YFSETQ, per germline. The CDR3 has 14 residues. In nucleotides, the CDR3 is TGCACCAGCAGCTTTAGCGGGAGAAGGGATGAGCAGTACTTC. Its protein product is CTSSFSGRRDEQYF.

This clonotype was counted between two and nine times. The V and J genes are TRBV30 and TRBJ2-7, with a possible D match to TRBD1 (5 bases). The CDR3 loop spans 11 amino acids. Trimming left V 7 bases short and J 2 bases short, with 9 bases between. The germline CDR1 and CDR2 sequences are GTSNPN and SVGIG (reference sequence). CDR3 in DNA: TGTGCCTTCAGGGATCCCTACGAGCAGTACTTC. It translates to CAFRDPYEQYF.